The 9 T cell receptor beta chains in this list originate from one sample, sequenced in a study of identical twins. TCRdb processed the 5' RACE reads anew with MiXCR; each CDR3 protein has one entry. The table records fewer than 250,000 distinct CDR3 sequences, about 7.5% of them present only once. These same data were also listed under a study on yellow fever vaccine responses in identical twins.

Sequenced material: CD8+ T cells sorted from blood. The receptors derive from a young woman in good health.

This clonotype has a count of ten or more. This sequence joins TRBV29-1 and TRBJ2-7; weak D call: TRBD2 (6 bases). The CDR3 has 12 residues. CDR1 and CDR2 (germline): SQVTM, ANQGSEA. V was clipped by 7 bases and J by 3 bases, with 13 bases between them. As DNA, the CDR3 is TGCAGCGGGCGGGACTCTATCTACGAGCAGTACTTC. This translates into CSGRDSIYEQYF.

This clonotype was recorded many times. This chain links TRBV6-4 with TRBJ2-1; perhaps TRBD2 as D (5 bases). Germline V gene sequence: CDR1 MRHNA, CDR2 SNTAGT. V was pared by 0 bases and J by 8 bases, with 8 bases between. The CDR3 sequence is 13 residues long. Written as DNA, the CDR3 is TGTGCCAGCAGTGACTCAGAGAGGGATGAGCAGTTCTTC. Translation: CASSDSERDEQFF.

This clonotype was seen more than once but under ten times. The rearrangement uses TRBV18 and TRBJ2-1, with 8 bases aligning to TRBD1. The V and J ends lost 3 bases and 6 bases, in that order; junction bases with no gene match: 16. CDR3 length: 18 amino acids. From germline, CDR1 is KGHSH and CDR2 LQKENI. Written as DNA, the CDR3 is TGTGCCAGCTCACCGCGGGACAGGACTATAGCGGACATCAATGAGCAGTTCTTC. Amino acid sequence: CASSPRDRTIADINEQFF.

The CDR3 here is CATSERIGLGIQYF. The CDR3 nucleotides are TGTGCCACCAGCGAGAGGATAGGGCTGGGGATTCAGTACTTC. V is TRBV15 and J is TRBJ2-4, with unresolved D. Trimming shortened V by 5 bases and J by 10 bases, and 18 bases separated the two germline ends. This CDR3 contains 14 residues. Looked up from germline, CDR1 is LNHNV and CDR2 is YYDKDF (reference sequence).

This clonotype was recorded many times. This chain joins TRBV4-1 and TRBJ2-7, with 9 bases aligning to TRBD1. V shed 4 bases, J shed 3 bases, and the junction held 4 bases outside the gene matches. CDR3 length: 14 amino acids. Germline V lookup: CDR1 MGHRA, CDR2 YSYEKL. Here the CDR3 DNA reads TGCGCCAGCAGCCCGGGGACAGGGAACTACGAGCAGTACGTC. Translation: CASSPGTGNYEQYV.

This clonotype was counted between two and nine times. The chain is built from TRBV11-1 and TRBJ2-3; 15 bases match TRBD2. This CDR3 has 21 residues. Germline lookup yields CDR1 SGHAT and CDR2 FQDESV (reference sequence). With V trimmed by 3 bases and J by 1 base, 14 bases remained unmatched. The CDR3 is CASSLPIGTSGRRVGTDTQYF. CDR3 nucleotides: TGTGCCAGCAGCTTGCCAATAGGGACTAGCGGGAGGAGAGTAGGCACAGATACGCAGTATTTT.

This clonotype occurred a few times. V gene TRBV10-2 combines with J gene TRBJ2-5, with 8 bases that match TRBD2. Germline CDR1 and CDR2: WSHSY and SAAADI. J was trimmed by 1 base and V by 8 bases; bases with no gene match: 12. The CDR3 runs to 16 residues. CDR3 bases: TGCGCCAGCTGTTTGGGCAGCGGGAGTTCCCAAGAGACCCAGTACTTC. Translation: CASCLGSGSSQETQYF.

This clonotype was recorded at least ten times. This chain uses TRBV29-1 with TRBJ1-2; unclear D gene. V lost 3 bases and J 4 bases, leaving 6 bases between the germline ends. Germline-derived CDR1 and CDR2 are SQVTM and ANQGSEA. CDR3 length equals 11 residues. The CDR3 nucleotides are TGCAGCGTTGAGCGCCGCTATGGCTACACCTTC. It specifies CSVERRYGYTF. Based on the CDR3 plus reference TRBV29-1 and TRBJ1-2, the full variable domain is SAVISQKPSRDICQRGTSLTIQCQVDSQVTMMFWYRQQPGQSLTLIATANQGSEATYESGFVIDKFPISRPNLTFSTLTVSNMSPEDSSIYLCSVERRYGYTFGSGTRLTVV.

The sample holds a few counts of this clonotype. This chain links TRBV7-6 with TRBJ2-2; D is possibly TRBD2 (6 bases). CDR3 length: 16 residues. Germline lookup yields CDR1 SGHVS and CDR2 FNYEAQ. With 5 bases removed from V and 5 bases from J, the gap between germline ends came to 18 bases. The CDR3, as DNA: TGTGCCAGCAGCCCAAGCGGGCCTGGGGTTACCGGGGAGCTGTTTTTT. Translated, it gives CASSPSGPGVTGELFF. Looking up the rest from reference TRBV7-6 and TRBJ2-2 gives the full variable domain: GAGVSQSPRYKVTKRGQDVALRCDPISGHVSLYWYRQALGQGPEFLTYFNYEAQQDKSGLPNDRFSAERPEGSISTLTIQRTEQRDSAMYRCASSPSGPGVTGELFFGEGSRLTVL.